Sequencing of this T cell receptor (beta chain) was carried out in a study of blood T cell repertoires in COVID-19. Study at large: COVID-19 samples, acute and convalescent, were from the United States, Italy and Spain. Sample material is recorded as cDNA or gDNA derived from T cells, B-cell-depleted T cells, or PBMCs.

The V end lost 5 bases, the J end lost 1 base, and 12 bases lay between the germline ends. The CDR3 spans 14 residues. Germline V lookup: CDR1 SGHTA, CDR2 FQGNSA. Original methodology: Estimates of nucleated cell counts were drawn from the amplification of reference gene primers. TCRdb's table, derived via immunoSEQ multiplex PCR, lists solely in-frame clones and lacks some. V, J and clone size are those of that table, while D and trimming were read from the DNA. The sample records some 130,000 clones, around 88% being singletons. This chain joins TRBV7-2 and TRBJ2-7, with TRBD1 as a possible D gene (6 bases). Sequenced material: peripheral blood. This clonotype originated in a man in his fifties or sixties with acute or convalescent COVID-19. The DNA for the CDR3 is TGTGCCAGCAGCCCCGCCGGGACATCCTACGAGCAGTACTTC. This gives the protein CASSPAGTSYEQYF. The full variable domain, its missing parts supplied by reference TRBV7-2 and TRBJ2-7, is GAGVSQSPSNKVTEKGKDVELRCDPISGHTALYWYRQSLGQGLEFLIYFQGNSAPDKSGLPSDRFSAERTGGSVSTLTIQRTQQEDSAVYLCASSPAGTSYEQYFGPGTRLTVT.